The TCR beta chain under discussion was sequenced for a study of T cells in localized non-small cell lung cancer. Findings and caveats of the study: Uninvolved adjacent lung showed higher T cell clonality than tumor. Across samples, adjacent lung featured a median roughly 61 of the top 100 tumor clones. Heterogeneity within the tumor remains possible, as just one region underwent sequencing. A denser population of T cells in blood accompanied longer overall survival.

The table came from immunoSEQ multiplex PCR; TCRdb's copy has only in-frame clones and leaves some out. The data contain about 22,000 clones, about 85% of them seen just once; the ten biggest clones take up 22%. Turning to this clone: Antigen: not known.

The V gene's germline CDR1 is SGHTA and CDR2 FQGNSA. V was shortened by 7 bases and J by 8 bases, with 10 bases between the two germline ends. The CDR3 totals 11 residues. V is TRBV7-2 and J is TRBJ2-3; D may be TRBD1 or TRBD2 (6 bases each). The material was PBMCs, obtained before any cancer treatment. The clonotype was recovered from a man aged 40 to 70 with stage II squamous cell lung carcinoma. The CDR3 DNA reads TGTGCCAGCACCGGAGGGGGTACGCAGTATTTT. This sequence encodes CASTGGGTQYF.